The 16 T cell receptor beta chains presented below share a single source sample, sequenced in a study of tumor and adjacent non-tumor tissue in lung cancer. This sample's RNA came from whole unsorted tissue. The library came from three nested PCR rounds adapted from ARM-PCR protocols. In TCRdb, the multiplex PCR reads were re-called with MiXCR into one record per CDR3 protein. This table holds approximately 76,000 distinct CDR3 sequences, about two thirds found once. The sample comprised lung tumor tissue. The receptors were sampled from a woman aged 65 to 85 with non-small cell lung cancer.

As to this clonotype: Germline and junction disagree at one end, which may indicate a read error. V usage is TRBV7-8 and J usage is TRBJ1-3; D gene unclear. Per germline, CDR1 SGHVS and CDR2 FQNEAQ. The CDR3 runs 14 residues. The CDR3 DNA reads TGTGCTAGCAGCTTTGAGGTAACCGGAAACACCATATATTTT. Translating gives CASSFEVTGNTIYF.

On this clonotype: An end of the junction does not agree with germline; a read error may underlie this. V usage is TRBV4-1 and J usage is TRBJ1-1, with D maybe TRBD1 (5 bases). CDR1 is MGHRA and CDR2 is YSYEKL in the germline V gene. The CDR3 consists of 14 residues. CDR3 protein: CASSHRTKNIEALF. The DNA of the CDR3 is TGCGCCAGCAGCCACCGGACAAAGAACATTGAGGCTTTATTT.

This clonotype was counted many times. The rearrangement uses TRBV5-1 and TRBJ2-1; D is unresolved. The V end lost 6 bases, the J end lost 6 bases, and 13 bases lay between the germline ends. CDR3 length: 13 residues. From germline, CDR1 is SGHRS and CDR2 YFSETQ. This CDR3 reads CASTAGTVNEQFF. The CDR3, as DNA: TGCGCCAGCACCGCAGGAACGGTCAATGAGCAGTTCTTC.

The chain carries TRBV19 and TRBJ1-1; 7 bases are a match to TRBD1. The CDR3 runs 17 residues. The V gene's germline CDR1 is LNHDA and CDR2 SQIVND (reference sequence). The trim removed 5 bases at V and 0 bases at J, leaving 12 bases unmatched. In DNA, the CDR3 is TGTGCCAGTAGTGACATGATAGGGGGCCTTATGAACACTGAAGCTTTCTTT. This codes for CASSDMIGGLMNTEAFF.

Remarks on this clonotype: One junction end does not reproduce the germline sequence, and a read error may be involved. V usage is TRBV5-4 and J usage is TRBJ1-2; D unresolved. Germline V CDR1 and CDR2: SGHNT, YYREEE (reference sequence). This CDR3 has 14 residues. The CDR3 region is CAGSLVEVLHGYTF. DNA for the CDR3: TGTGCCGGCAGCTTGGTTGAGGTTCTTCATGGCTACACCTTC.

With respect to this clonotype: The conserved phenylalanine or tryptophan normally closing the CDR3 is absent here, so this likely arose from a read error. The chain recombines TRBV12-3 or TRBV12-4 with TRBJ2-1; D perhaps matches TRBD1 (5 bases). The CDR3 has 13 residues. V was trimmed by 5 bases and J by 6 bases, leaving 11 bases between them. The CDR3: CASSPGHGNEQFS. CDR3 bases: TGTGCCAGCAGTCCAGGACATGGCAATGAGCAGTTCTCC.

This clonotype has only a few counts. Written as DNA, the CDR3 is TGTGCCAGCAACTTCGGAGGTACAAACACTGAAGCTTTCTTT. Its protein product is CASNFGGTNTEAFF. The chain recombines TRBV11-3 with TRBJ1-1; D is ambiguous. Germline assignment: CDR1 SGHNT and CDR2 YENEEA. V was clipped by 7 bases and J by 2 bases, with 14 bases between them. The CDR3 sequence is 14 residues long.

In regard to this clonotype: Germline is not matched at one junction end, which may reflect a read error. This chain uses TRBV28 with TRBJ2-7; no clear D. CDR3 length: 13 amino acids. Germline V gene lookup returns CDR1 MDHEN and CDR2 SYDVKM. In nucleotides, the CDR3 is TGTGCCAGCAGTTTATCGTTCGCGGACGAGCAGTATTTC. Translation gives CASSLSFADEQYF.

This clonotype was detected only once. CDR3 loop: CASSYVAGGSHEQFF. The CDR3 coding sequence is TGTGCCAGCTCATATGTAGCGGGAGGTAGCCATGAGCAGTTCTTC. The rearrangement joins TRBV11-2 to TRBJ2-1; 10 bases are shared with TRBD2. With 8 bases clipped from V and 8 bases from J, the junction kept 12 bases outside the gene matches. Germline CDR1 SGHAT, CDR2 FQNNGV. The CDR3 sequence is 15 residues long.

This clonotype occurred a few times. A read error may explain this, as a much larger clone is one base away. The J gene is TRBJ2-2, the V gene TRBV5-1; D ambiguous. The CDR3 totals 15 residues. Per germline, CDR1 SGHRS and CDR2 YFSETQ. V shed 4 bases and J shed 2 bases, with 12 bases lying between them. As DNA, the CDR3 is TGCGCCAGCAGCCCGACAAGGACCAACACCGGGGAGCTGTTTTTT. Translating gives CASSPTRTNTGELFF.

About this clonotype: The junction shows a germline mismatch at one end, possibly a read error. V and J are TRBV10-1 and TRBJ2-2; 7 bases line up with TRBD2. The CDR3 is 14 amino acids. Looked up from germline, CDR1 is WNHNN and CDR2 is SYGVQD (reference sequence). DNA of the CDR3: TGTGCCAGAAGTGACGGGGGGTTGGCCGGGGAGCTGTTTTTT. The encoded protein is CARSDGGLAGELFF.

As regards this clonotype: One end of the junction fails to match germline, which may point to a read error. The CDR3, as DNA: TGCGCCAGCAGCCAACGGCAGGACAGGGCTACGTCCTACGAGCAGCACTTC. Residues: CASSQRQDRATSYEQHF. The rearrangement links TRBV4-1 to TRBJ2-7, with 8 bases identical to TRBD1. The CDR3 runs to 17 residues. Germline CDR1 and CDR2: MGHRA and YSYEKL.

A note on this clonotype: A much larger clone differs by one base, so this may be a read error. This sequence joins TRBV2 and TRBJ2-1; perhaps TRBD2 as D (6 bases). Trimming took off 5 bases at V and 1 base at J, with 18 bases between the two ends. The CDR3 sequence is 17 residues long. CDR1 and CDR2 (germline): SNHLY, FYNNEI. Here the CDR3 DNA reads TGTGCCAGCAGTCGTTCCGGGAACGGGAGTTCCTACAATGAGCAGTTCTTC. Protein: CASSRSGNGSSYNEQFF.

This clonotype turned up a few times. The chain has TRBV2 and TRBJ2-7; no clear D gene. V lost 3 bases and J 6 bases, leaving 9 bases between the germline ends. The CDR3 is 12 residues long. Germline V gene lookup returns CDR1 SNHLY and CDR2 FYNNEI. The CDR3 DNA sequence: TGTGCCAGCAGTGAGTCCGAACCCGAGCAGTACTTC. It is translated as CASSESEPEQYF.

In this sample, this clonotype turned up a few times. At one end the junction does not follow the germline gene, possibly because of a read error. The chain uses TRBV5-1 and TRBJ2-3; D is unresolved. The germline gives CDR1 SGHRS, CDR2 YFSETQ. The CDR3 runs 15 residues. The CDR3 loop reads CASSLIGSYTDTQYF. CDR3 in DNA: TGCGCCAGCAGCTTGATTGGCAGCTACACAGACACGCAGTATTTT.

Worth noting for this clonotype: This may be a read error, as it is one base from a much larger clone. The J gene is TRBJ2-1, the V gene TRBV5-1, with a possible D match to TRBD2 (5 bases). Germline assignment: CDR1 SGHRS and CDR2 YFSETQ. Trimming left V 1 base short and J 0 bases short, with 17 bases between. The CDR3 consists of 18 residues. The chain's CDR3 is CASSLSRYTGSSYNEQFF. The CDR3 DNA follows: TGCGCCAGCAGCTTGAGTCGATACACTGGGAGCTCCTACAATGAGCAGTTCTTC. Together with reference TRBV5-1 and TRBJ2-1, the CDR3 gives the full variable domain: KAGVTQTPRYLIKTRGQQVTLSCSPISGHRSVSWYQQTPGQGLQFLFEYFSETQRNKGNFPGRFSGRQFSNSRSEMNVSTLELGDSALYLCASSLSRYTGSSYNEQFFGPGTRLTVL.